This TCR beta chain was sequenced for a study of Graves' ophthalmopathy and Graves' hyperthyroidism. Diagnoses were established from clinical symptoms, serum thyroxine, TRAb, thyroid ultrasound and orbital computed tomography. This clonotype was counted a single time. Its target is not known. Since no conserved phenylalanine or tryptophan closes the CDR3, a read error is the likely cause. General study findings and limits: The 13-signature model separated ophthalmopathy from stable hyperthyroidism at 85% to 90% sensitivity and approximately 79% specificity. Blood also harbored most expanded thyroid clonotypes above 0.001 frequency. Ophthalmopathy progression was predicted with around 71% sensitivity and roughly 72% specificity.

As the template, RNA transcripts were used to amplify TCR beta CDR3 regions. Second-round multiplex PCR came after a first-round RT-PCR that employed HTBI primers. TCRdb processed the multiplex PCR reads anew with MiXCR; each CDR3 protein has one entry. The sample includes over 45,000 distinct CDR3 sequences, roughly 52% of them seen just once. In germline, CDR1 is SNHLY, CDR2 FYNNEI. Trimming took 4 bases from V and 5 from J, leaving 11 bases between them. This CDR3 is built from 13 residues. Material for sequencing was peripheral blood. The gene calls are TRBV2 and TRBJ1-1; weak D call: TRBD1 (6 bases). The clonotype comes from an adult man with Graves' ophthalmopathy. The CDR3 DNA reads TGTGCCAGCAGTGCTCAGGGGTTTACTGAAGCTTTCCTT. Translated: CASSAQGFTEAFL.